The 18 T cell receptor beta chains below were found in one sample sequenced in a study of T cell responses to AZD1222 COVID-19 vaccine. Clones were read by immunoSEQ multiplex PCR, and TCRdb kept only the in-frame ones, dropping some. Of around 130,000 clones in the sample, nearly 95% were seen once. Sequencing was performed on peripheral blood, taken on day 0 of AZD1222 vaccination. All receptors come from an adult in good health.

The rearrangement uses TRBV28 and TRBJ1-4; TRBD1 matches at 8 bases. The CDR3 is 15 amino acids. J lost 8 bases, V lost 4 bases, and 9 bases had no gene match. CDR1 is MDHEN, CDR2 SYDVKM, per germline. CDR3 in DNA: TGTGCCAGCAGTTCCCCCAGGGGGCTGGAGGAAAAACTGTTTTTT. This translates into CASSSPRGLEEKLFF.

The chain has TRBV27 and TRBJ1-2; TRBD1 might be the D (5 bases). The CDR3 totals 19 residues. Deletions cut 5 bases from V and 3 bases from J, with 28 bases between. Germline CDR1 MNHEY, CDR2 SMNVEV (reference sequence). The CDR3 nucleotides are TGTGCCAGCAGTCCTCGGGGCAGCTCTCAGAGTTTGAGGGACTATGGCTACACCTTC. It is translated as CASSPRGSSQSLRDYGYTF.

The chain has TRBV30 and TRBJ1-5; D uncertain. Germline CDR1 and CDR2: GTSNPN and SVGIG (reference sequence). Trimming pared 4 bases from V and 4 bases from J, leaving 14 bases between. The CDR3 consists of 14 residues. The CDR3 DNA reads TGTGCCTGGACCGCAGGAGCGCTTAATCAGCCCCAGCATTTT. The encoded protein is CAWTAGALNQPQHF.

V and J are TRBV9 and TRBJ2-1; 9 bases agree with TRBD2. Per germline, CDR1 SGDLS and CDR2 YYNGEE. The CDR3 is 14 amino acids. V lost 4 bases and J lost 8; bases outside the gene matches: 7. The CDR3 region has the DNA TGTGCCAGCAGCCCCCAGGGACTAGCCGATGAGCAGTTCTTC. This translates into CASSPQGLADEQFF.

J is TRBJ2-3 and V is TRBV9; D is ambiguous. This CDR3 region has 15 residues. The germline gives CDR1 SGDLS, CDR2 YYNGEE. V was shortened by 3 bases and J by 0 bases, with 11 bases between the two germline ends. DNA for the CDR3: TGTGCCAGCAGCGCGCGATTGACTAGCACAGATACGCAGTATTTT. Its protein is CASSARLTSTDTQYF.

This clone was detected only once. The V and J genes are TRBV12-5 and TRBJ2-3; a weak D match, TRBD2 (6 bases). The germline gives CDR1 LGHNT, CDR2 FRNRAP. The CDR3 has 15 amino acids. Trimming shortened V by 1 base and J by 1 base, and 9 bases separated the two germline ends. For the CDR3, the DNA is TGTGCTAGTGGTTTGGGCGGGGTTCGCACAGATACGCAGTATTTT. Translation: CASGLGGVRTDTQYF.

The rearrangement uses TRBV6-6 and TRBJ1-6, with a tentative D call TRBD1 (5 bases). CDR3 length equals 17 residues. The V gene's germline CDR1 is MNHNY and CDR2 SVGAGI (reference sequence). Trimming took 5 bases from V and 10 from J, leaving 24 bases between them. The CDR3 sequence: CASSPPQPLRPGSPLHF. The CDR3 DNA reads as TGTGCCAGCAGTCCCCCTCAACCGCTCAGACCAGGGTCACCCCTCCACTTT.

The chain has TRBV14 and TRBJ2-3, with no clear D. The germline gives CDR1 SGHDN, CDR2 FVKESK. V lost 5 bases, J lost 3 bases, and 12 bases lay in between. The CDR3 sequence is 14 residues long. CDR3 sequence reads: CASSALSRTDTQYF. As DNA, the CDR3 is TGTGCCAGCAGCGCCCTTTCTAGGACAGATACGCAGTATTTT.

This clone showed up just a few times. The CDR3 region has the DNA TGTGCCAGCAGCGCCTTGGTTGGGGTCAACTATGGCTACACCTTC. This gives the protein CASSALVGVNYGYTF. The rearrangement joins TRBV7-8 to TRBJ1-2, with D uncertain. Germline-derived CDR1 and CDR2 are SGHVS and FQNEAQ. The length of the CDR3 is 15 residues. The V and J ends lost 5 bases and 2 bases respectively, with 15 bases between them.

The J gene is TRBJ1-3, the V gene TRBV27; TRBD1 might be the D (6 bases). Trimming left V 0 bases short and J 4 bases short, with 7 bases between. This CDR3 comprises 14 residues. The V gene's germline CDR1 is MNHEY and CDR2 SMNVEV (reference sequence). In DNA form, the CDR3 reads TGTGCCAGCAGTTTATCGAGGGGGGGAAACACCATATATTTT. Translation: CASSLSRGGNTIYF.

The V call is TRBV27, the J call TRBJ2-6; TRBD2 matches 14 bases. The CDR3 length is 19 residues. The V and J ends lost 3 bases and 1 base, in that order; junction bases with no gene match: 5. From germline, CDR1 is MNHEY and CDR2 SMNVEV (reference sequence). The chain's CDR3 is CASSFSGTSGSSGANVLTF. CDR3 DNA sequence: TGTGCCAGCAGTTTCTCCGGGACTAGCGGGAGTTCTGGGGCCAACGTCCTGACTTTC.

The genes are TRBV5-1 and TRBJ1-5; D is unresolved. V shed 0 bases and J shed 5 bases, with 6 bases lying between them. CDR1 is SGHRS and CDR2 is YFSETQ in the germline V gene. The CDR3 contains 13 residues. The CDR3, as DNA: TGCGCCAGCAGCTTGGGCCTTGATCAGCCCCAGCATTTT. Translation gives CASSLGLDQPQHF. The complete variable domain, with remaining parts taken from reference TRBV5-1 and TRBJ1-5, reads KAGVTQTPRYLIKTRGQQVTLSCSPISGHRSVSWYQQTPGQGLQFLFEYFSETQRNKGNFPGRFSGRQFSNSRSEMNVSTLELGDSALYLCASSLGLDQPQHFGDGTRLSIL.

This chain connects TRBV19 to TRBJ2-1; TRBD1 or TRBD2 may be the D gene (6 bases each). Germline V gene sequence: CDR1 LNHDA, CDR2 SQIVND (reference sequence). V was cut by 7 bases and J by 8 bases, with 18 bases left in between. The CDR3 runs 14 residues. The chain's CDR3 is CASTPGAGRDEQFF. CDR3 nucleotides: TGTGCCAGTACCCCAGGGGCGGGAAGAGATGAGCAGTTCTTC.

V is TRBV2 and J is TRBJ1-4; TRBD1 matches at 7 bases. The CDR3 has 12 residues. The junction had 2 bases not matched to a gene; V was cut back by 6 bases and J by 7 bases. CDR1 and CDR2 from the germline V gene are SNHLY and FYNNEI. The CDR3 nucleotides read TGTGCCAGCAGGGGGGACAGTGAAAAACTGTTTTTT. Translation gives CASRGDSEKLFF.

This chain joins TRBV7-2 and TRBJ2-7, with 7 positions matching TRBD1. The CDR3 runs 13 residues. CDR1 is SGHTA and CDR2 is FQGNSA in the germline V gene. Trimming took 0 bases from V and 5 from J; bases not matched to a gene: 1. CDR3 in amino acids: CASSLATGDEQYF. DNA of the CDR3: TGTGCCAGCAGCTTAGCCACAGGGGACGAGCAGTACTTC.

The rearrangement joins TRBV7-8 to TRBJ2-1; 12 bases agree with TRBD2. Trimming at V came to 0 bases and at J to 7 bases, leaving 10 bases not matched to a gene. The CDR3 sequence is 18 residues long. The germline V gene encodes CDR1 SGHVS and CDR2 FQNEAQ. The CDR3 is CASSLARASGGAGNEQFF. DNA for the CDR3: TGTGCCAGCAGCTTAGCCCGGGCTAGCGGGGGGGCGGGGAATGAGCAGTTCTTC.

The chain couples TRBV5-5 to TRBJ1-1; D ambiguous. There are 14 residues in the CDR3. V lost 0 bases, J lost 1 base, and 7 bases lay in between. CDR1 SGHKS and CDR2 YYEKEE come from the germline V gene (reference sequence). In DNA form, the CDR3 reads TGTGCCAGCAGCTTGGTTACGACGAACACTGAAGCTTTCTTT. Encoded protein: CASSLVTTNTEAFF.

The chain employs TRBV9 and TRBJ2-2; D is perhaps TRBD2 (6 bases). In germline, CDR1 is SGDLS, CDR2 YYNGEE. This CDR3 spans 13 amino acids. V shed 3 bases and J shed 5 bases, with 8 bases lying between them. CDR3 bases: TGTGCCAGCAGCGCCGGGAGAACCGGGGAGCTGTTTTTT. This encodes CASSAGRTGELFF.